This T cell receptor (beta chain) was captured in a study of T cell responses to AZD1222 COVID-19 vaccine. J gave up 2 bases and V 2 bases, and 4 bases lay outside the gene matches. The CDR3 spans 16 residues. Germline V lookup: CDR1 SGHTA, CDR2 FQGNSA. Generated by immunoSEQ multiplex PCR, the TCRdb table keeps only in-frame clones and is missing some. The sample lists 120,000 to 150,000 clones, approximately 88% seen once, with roughly 2.1% in the top ten. The rearrangement uses TRBV7-2 and TRBJ1-5; 9 bases line up with TRBD1. Source: peripheral blood, taken on day 0 of AZD1222 vaccination. This sequence originates from an adult in good health. CDR3 region: CASSLTGGLGNQPQHF. CDR3 bases: TGTGCCAGCAGCTTAACAGGGGGCCTCGGCAATCAGCCCCAGCATTTT.